This T cell receptor (beta chain) was obtained from a study of T-cell reconstitution after alpha-beta-depleted transplantation in children. TCRbeta library preparation incorporated unique molecular identifiers. Each CDR3 protein gets one entry after TCRdb re-called the PCR reads with MiXCR. The sample lists about 540,000 distinct CDR3 sequences, 15% to 20% seen once, with approximately 3% in the top ten. V dropped 6 bases and J dropped 5 bases, with 13 bases sitting between them. CDR3 length: 14 residues. The specimen was PBMCs from the stem cell graft donor, collected from the stem cell graft. This sequence was found in a human donor who donated a stem cell graft to a child with acute lymphoblastic leukemia. The genes are TRBV12-3 or TRBV12-4 and TRBJ2-2; possible D gene TRBD2, 6 bases. For the CDR3, the DNA is TGTGCCAGCAGGAGTCCGGGAGTTACCGGGGAGCTGTTTTTT. It specifies CASRSPGVTGELFF.